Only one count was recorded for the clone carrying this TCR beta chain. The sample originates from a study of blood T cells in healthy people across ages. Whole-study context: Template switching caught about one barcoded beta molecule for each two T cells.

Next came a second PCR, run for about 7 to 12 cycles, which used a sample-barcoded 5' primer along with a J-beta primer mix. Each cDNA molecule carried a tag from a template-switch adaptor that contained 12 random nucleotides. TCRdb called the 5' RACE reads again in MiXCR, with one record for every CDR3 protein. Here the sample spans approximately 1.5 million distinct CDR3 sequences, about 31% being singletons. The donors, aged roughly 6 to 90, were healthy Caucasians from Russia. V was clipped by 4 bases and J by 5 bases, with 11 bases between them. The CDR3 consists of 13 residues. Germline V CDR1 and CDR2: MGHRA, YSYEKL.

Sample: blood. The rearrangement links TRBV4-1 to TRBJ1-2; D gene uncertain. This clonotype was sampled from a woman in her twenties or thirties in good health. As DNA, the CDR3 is TGCGCCAGCAGCCGAGTGCTTGAATATGGCTACACCTTC. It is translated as CASSRVLEYGYTF.